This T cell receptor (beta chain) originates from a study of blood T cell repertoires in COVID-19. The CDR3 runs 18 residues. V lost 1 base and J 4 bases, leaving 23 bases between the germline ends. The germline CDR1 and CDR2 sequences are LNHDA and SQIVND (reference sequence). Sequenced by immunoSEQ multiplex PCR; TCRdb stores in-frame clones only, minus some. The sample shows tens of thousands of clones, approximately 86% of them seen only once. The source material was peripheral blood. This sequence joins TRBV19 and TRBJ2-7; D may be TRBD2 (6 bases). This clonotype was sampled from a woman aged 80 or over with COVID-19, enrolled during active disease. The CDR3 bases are TGTGCCAGTAGTATAGTAGGAAGGAGGGACCCCCCGGGGTACGAGCAGTACTTC. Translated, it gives CASSIVGRRDPPGYEQYF.